This TCR beta chain was observed in a study of blood T cell repertoires in COVID-19. Study as a whole: Acute and convalescent COVID-19 specimens originated in the United States, Italy and Spain. Nucleic acid was either cDNA or gDNA, and it came from T cells, B-cell-depleted T cells, or PBMCs.

V lost 6 bases to trimming and J lost 7 bases; unmatched junction nucleotides: 7. The CDR3 loop spans 14 amino acids. Germline lookup yields CDR1 MDHEN and CDR2 SYDVKM. Authors' processing steps: The authors estimated nucleated cell counts from reference gene primer amplification. The protocol was immunoSEQ multiplex PCR, while the TCRdb copy is restricted to in-frame clones and leaves out a portion. V and J calls plus clone size are reproduced from that table; the DNA served to infer D and trimming. Of roughly 150,000 clones in the sample, 85% to 90% were seen once. This rearrangement joins TRBV28 to TRBJ1-4; TRBD1 aligns across 8 bases. The clonotype was recovered from a man in his forties or fifties who had recovered from COVID-19. Sequencing input: peripheral blood. CDR3 sequence (DNA): TGTGCCAGCAGGCCCGGACAGGGCGGTGAAAAACTGTTTTTT. This codes for CASRPGQGGEKLFF.